A selection of T cell receptor beta chains follows, all from one sample in a study of vaccination and CD4 T cells after COVID-19. TCRdb re-called the PCR reads with MiXCR, one entry per CDR3 protein. Of 12,000 or so distinct CDR3 sequences in the sample, less than 30% were seen once. These receptors have no known antigen. The source was CD4+ T cells from blood, cultured in vitro, collected before SARS-CoV-2 vaccination. The receptors were gathered from a human donor who received a COVID-19 vaccine. Each CDR3 is given with its conserved first and last residue. A D gene is named only where the DNA matches it firmly. Only some rows state a clone size, as once, few, many or a class for expanded clones.

TRBJ2-3	TRBV5-1	-	-	TGCGCCAGCAGCTTGAGGGGCACAGATACGCAGTATTTT	CASSLRGTDTQYF
TRBJ1-3	TRBV19	TRBD1	-	TGTGCCAGTAGTATGAGGGACAGACTATCTGGAAACACCATATATTTT	CASSMRDRLSGNTIYF
TRBJ1-2	TRBV7-2	TRBD1	medium-sized	TGTGCCAGCAGCTTGGGAAGGGGGCTGCCCGACAAAAGGACCTTC	CASSLGRGLPDKRTF
TRBJ2-3	TRBV6-1	-	few	TGTGCCAGCAGCCCATCCTCCCATAGCACAGATACGCAGTATTTT	CASSPSSHSTDTQYF
TRBJ1-2	TRBV12-3/TRBV12-4	-	few	TGTGCCAGCAGTTTAGGCCGGGGCGGTGGCTACACCTTC	CASSLGRGGGYTF
TRBJ1-1	TRBV6-1	-	few	TGTGCCAGCTGGAGGGGGATCCACACTGAAGCTTTCTTT	CASWRGIHTEAFF
TRBJ1-3	TRBV24-1	-	few	TGTGCCACCAGTGATACCACCCGACGGACCATATATTTT	CATSDTTRRTIYF
TRBJ1-4	TRBV27	-	-	TGTGCCAGCAGTCCAGGGGTTGCAACTAATGAAAAACTGTTTTTT	CASSPGVATNEKLFF
TRBJ1-1	TRBV6-2/TRBV6-3	-	-	TGTGCCAGCAGTTACTTTGGGAGTACTGAAGCTTTCTTT	CASSYFGSTEAFF
TRBJ1-2	TRBV6-1	-	few	TGTGCCAGCAGTGATGTGGTGTACTATGGCTACACCTTC	CASSDVVYYGYTF
TRBJ2-3	TRBV20-1	-	-	TGCAGTGCTAGAGTAGCGCAGGGGAGGGCAGATATGCAGTATTTT	CSARVAQGRADMQYF
TRBJ2-7	TRBV10-3	-	few	TGTGCCATCAGTGATGGGACCTACGAGCAGTACTTC	CAISDGTYEQYF
TRBJ2-3	TRBV7-9	TRBD2	-	TGCGCCAGCAGCTTAGGACTAGCGGGGGCCCCGCGCACAGATACGCAGTATTTT	CASSLGLAGAPRTDTQYF